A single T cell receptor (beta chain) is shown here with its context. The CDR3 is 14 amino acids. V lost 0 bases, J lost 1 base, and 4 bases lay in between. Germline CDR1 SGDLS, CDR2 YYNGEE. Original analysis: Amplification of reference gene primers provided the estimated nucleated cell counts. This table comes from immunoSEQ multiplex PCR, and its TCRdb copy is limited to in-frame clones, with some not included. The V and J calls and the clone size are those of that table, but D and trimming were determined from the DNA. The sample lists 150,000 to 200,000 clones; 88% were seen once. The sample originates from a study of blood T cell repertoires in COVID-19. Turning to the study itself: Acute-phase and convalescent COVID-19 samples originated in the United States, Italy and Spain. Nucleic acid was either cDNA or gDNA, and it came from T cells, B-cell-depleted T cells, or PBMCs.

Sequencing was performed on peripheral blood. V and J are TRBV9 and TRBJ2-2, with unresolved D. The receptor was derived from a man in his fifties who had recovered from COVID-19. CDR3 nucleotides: TGTGCCAGCAGCGTAGTACAGAACACCGGGGAGCTGTTTTTT. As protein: CASSVVQNTGELFF.